A single sample is the source of the 18 T cell receptor beta chains below, sequenced in a study of T cell repertoires in aging, cancer and after chemotherapy. Amplification of TCR beta used genomic DNA extracted from peripheral blood. Multiplex touch-down PCR with TRB-A/B primers amplified rearranged V-D-J TRB sequences. TCRdb re-called the multiplex PCR reads with MiXCR, one entry per CDR3 protein. Of about 1,600 distinct CDR3 sequences in the sample, around 20% were seen once. Material for sequencing was blood. The receptors were gathered from a human donor with a solid tumor.

J is TRBJ2-5 and V is TRBV14, with TRBD2 matching 8 bases. The CDR3 has 17 residues. The trim removed 0 bases at V and 1 base at J, leaving 7 bases unmatched. Per the germline V gene, CDR1 is SGHDN and CDR2 is FVKESK. The CDR3 sequence is CASSQDSGGGPQETQYF. The DNA of the CDR3 is TGTGCCAGCAGCCAAGATTCCGGCGGGGGGCCCCAAGAGACCCAGTACTTC. Full variable domain (rest looked up from reference TRBV14 and TRBJ2-5): EAGVTQFPSHSVIEKGQTVTLRCDPISGHDNLYWYRRVMGKEIKFLLHFVKESKQDESGMPNNRFLAERTGGTYSTLKVQPAELEDSGVYFCASSQDSGGGPQETQYFGPGTRLLVL.

This clonotype is termed medium-sized. The V call is TRBV10-3, the J call TRBJ2-2, with TRBD1 matching 9 bases. The CDR3 loop spans 15 amino acids. V shed 6 bases and J 1 base; nucleotides not matched to a gene: 3. Germline V gives CDR1 ENHRY, CDR2 SYGVKD. This chain's CDR3 is CAIRPGQGNTGELFF. As DNA, the CDR3 is TGTGCCATCAGGCCGGGACAGGGGAACACCGGGGAGCTGTTTTTT.

By sample fraction, this clonotype is medium-sized (0.01 to 0.1%). The chain links TRBV19 to TRBJ1-2, with D hard to call. The V gene lost 6 bases and the J gene lost 6 bases, with 11 bases spanning the gap. The length of the CDR3 is 12 residues. From germline, CDR1 is LNHDA and CDR2 SQIVND (reference sequence). CDR3 DNA sequence: TGTGCCAGTAGACCGGGGAGGCATGGCTACACCTTC. It is translated as CASRPGRHGYTF.

This sequence joins TRBV20-1 and TRBJ2-3; TRBD1 is a possible D gene (7 bases). This CDR3 is built from 17 residues. V was cut by 3 bases and J by 4 bases, with 23 bases left in between. Germline CDR1 and CDR2: DFQATT and SNEGSKA (reference sequence). CDR3 in amino acids: CSARVGQGGSGPDTQYF. CDR3 bases: TGCAGTGCTAGGGTAGGGCAGGGGGGATCTGGTCCAGATACGCAGTATTTT.

V and J are TRBV2 and TRBJ2-7, with D perhaps being TRBD1 or TRBD2 (6 bases each). CDR3 size: 12 residues. V was shortened by 6 bases and J by 6 bases, with 12 bases between the two germline ends. Germline CDR1 SNHLY, CDR2 FYNNEI. CDR3 loop: CASRGGPSEQYF. Here the CDR3 DNA reads TGTGCCAGCAGAGGGGGGCCAAGCGAGCAGTACTTC.

By frequency in the sample, this clonotype is medium-sized (0.01 to 0.1%). J is TRBJ1-6 and V is TRBV27; tentatively, D is TRBD1 (5 bases). The V end lost 0 bases, the J end lost 6 bases, and 9 bases lay between the germline ends. Germline-derived CDR1 and CDR2 are MNHEY and SMNVEV (reference sequence). The CDR3 is 15 residues long. The CDR3 loop reads CASSLSGVGNSPLHF. The CDR3 coding sequence is TGTGCCAGCAGTTTATCGGGGGTCGGTAATTCACCCCTCCACTTT.

This rearrangement joins TRBV28 to TRBJ2-7, with a possible D match to TRBD1 (5 bases). Trimming stripped 5 bases from V and 0 bases from J, with 17 bases between. From germline, CDR1 is MDHEN and CDR2 SYDVKM. This CDR3 has 16 residues. The CDR3 sequence: CASSDRLALSSYEQYF. The CDR3 region has the DNA TGTGCCAGCAGTGACAGACTCGCGTTAAGCTCCTACGAGCAGTACTTC.

By its share, this clonotype is medium-sized. DNA of the CDR3: TGTGCCAGCAGTTTATACTCTTCGGCGTCCGGGGAGCTGTTTTTT. Its translation is CASSLYSSASGELFF. This sequence joins TRBV27 and TRBJ2-2; no definite D call. CDR1 is MNHEY and CDR2 is SMNVEV in the germline V gene (reference sequence). The V end was cut by 1 base, the J end by 6 bases, with 12 bases between. The CDR3 consists of 15 residues.

By share, this clonotype ranks as medium-sized (0.01 to 0.1%). V is TRBV11-3 and J is TRBJ2-5; the D gene is possibly TRBD2 (5 bases). The CDR3 extends over 11 amino acids. Germline CDR1 and CDR2: SGHNT and YENEEA. Trimming pared 8 bases from V and 1 base from J, leaving 5 bases between. The CDR3 DNA sequence: TGTGCCAGCGGACTCCAAGAGACCCAGTACTTC. Protein product: CASGLQETQYF.

In this sample, this clonotype is large (0.1 to 1%). This chain uses TRBV15 with TRBJ2-5; 8 positions match TRBD1. This CDR3 is built from 15 residues. CDR1 LNHNV and CDR2 YYDKDF come from the germline V gene (reference sequence). Losses at the gene ends were 5 bases for V and 4 bases for J; bases not matched to a gene: 9. The CDR3 is CATSLSGGELETQYF. The CDR3 DNA is TGTGCCACCAGCCTATCAGGGGGCGAGTTAGAGACCCAGTACTTC.

This clonotype was picked up a small number of times. The J gene is TRBJ1-1, the V gene TRBV19, with TRBD1 matching over 8 bases. This CDR3 has 15 amino acids. CDR1 LNHDA and CDR2 SQIVND come from the germline V gene (reference sequence). V lost 1 base to trimming and J lost 2 bases; unmatched junction nucleotides: 3. The CDR3 bases are TGTGCCAGTAGTATAGGAACAGGGGGAAACACTGAAGCTTTCTTT. It translates to CASSIGTGGNTEAFF.

This clonotype is large (0.1 to 1%) in the sample. This chain connects TRBV5-1 to TRBJ2-3; possible D gene TRBD2, 6 bases. From germline, CDR1 is SGHRS and CDR2 YFSETQ. The CDR3 runs 14 residues. V shed 4 bases and J shed 5 bases, with 14 bases lying between them. The CDR3 DNA reads TGCGCCAGCAGCGGGGGAGGTGTAAGAGATACGCAGTATTTT. Its translation: CASSGGGVRDTQYF.

The V and J genes are TRBV6-1 and TRBJ1-4; 10 bases align to TRBD1. The CDR3 is 14 amino acids. Unmatched junction bases numbered 7, after V lost 7 bases and J lost 8 bases. Germline CDR1 reads MNHNS; CDR2 reads SASEGT. CDR3 sequence: CASTRDRGKEKLFF. For the CDR3, the DNA is TGTGCCAGCACCCGGGACAGGGGAAAAGAAAAACTGTTTTTT.

The V call is TRBV7-3, the J call TRBJ2-2; weak D call: TRBD2 (5 bases). V shed 5 bases and J shed 0 bases, with 13 bases lying between them. The CDR3 is 16 residues long. Germline CDR1 reads SGHTA; CDR2 reads FQGTGA. CDR3 coding DNA: TGTGCCAGCAGCCTAGCTCGGCCGGCGAACACCGGGGAGCTGTTTTTT. It codes for CASSLARPANTGELFF.

This clonotype was observed a handful of times. This chain joins TRBV11-3 and TRBJ1-3; D uncertain. The CDR3 sequence is 16 residues long. The ends were cut back, 3 bases at V and 8 bases at J, with 20 bases in the middle. The germline V gene has CDR1 SGHNT and CDR2 YENEEA. CDR3 region: CASSLEGRGTLDTIYF. For the CDR3, the DNA is TGTGCCAGCAGCTTGGAAGGGCGGGGTACCTTGGACACCATATATTTT.

The CDR3 bases are TGTGCCATCAGTGGGGACCTAGAGACCCAGTACTTC. Protein sequence: CAISGDLETQYF. The chain couples TRBV10-3 to TRBJ2-5; either TRBD1 or TRBD2 may fit D (5 bases each). Per the germline V gene, CDR1 is ENHRY and CDR2 is SYGVKD. V lost 4 bases, J lost 4 bases, and 7 bases lay in between. The length of the CDR3 is 12 residues.

Concerning this clonotype: One base away lies a much larger clone, so this may be a sequencing read error. The chain employs TRBV18 and TRBJ2-5, with TRBD1 matching over 12 bases. The CDR3 is 14 residues long. Per germline, CDR1 KGHSH and CDR2 LQKENI. The V and J ends lost 2 bases and 11 bases, in that order; junction bases with no gene match: 6. The CDR3: CASSPGTGGDEQYF. CDR3 in DNA: TGTGCCAGCTCACCAGGGACAGGGGGCGATGAGCAGTACTTC.

This chain uses TRBV7-9 with TRBJ1-1; 10 bases line up with TRBD1. This CDR3 is built from 16 residues. The J segment lost 3 bases and the V segment lost 5 bases, leaving 9 bases of the junction unmatched. The V gene's germline CDR1 is SEHNR and CDR2 FQNEAQ (reference sequence). Here the CDR3 reads CASSLGTGVGDTEAFF. The CDR3 bases are TGTGCCAGCAGCCTAGGGACAGGGGTCGGGGACACTGAAGCTTTCTTT.